These 30 T cell receptor beta chains share one sample of origin, sequenced in a study of OX40 agonist ivuxolimab in advanced cancers. Some clones are missing from TCRdb's copy, which holds only in-frame ones; the method was immunoSEQ multiplex PCR. The table shows about 38,000 clones, with around four fifths occurring only once. The material was CD4+ or CD8+ T cells sorted from blood, obtained in a trial of the OX40 agonist ivuxolimab. These receptors all come from an adult with an advanced solid tumor such as melanoma, head and neck, liver or kidney cancer.

V is TRBV5-6 and J is TRBJ2-1, with unresolved D. Trimming took off 0 bases at V and 3 bases at J, with 16 bases between the two ends. The CDR3 totals 17 residues. Germline V CDR1 and CDR2: SGHDT, YYEEEE. CDR3 residues: CASSLVAREKVYNEQFF. The CDR3 DNA reads as TGTGCCAGCAGCTTGGTAGCCAGAGAAAAGGTCTACAATGAGCAGTTCTTC.

This chain joins TRBV5-1 and TRBJ1-4; TRBD1 is a possible D gene (5 bases). The CDR3 consists of 14 residues. CDR1 SGHRS and CDR2 YFSETQ come from the germline V gene. Trimming left V 1 base short and J 8 bases short, with 12 bases between. CDR3 in DNA: TGCGCCAGCAGCTTGAGGGGACGAGAAGAAAAACTGTTTTTT. Translation: CASSLRGREEKLFF.

This clone was seen just once. This chain joins TRBV6-5 and TRBJ2-7, with 7 bases matching TRBD2. The length of the CDR3 is 14 residues. The germline V gene has CDR1 MNHEY and CDR2 SVGAGI. Unmatched junction bases numbered 1, after V lost 0 bases and J lost 2 bases. CDR3 residues: CASSYSAGAYEQYF. For the CDR3, the DNA is TGTGCCAGCAGTTACTCGGCGGGGGCCTACGAGCAGTACTTC.

This clone is labeled as medium-sized (0.01 to 0.1%). The rearrangement links TRBV2 to TRBJ1-2, with unresolved D. V lost 4 bases and J 3 bases, leaving 9 bases between the germline ends. From germline, CDR1 is SNHLY and CDR2 FYNNEI. The CDR3 sequence is 13 residues long. Here the CDR3 reads CASSGYSDYGYTF. In DNA, the CDR3 is TGTGCCAGCAGTGGTTACAGCGACTATGGCTACACCTTC. Together with reference TRBV2 and TRBJ1-2, the CDR3 gives the full variable domain: EPEVTQTPSHQVTQMGQEVILRCVPISNHLYFYWYRQILGQKVEFLVSFYNNEISEKSEIFDDQFSVERPDGSNFTLKIRSTKLEDSAMYFCASSGYSDYGYTFGSGTRLTVV.

The V call is TRBV2, the J call TRBJ2-3; D might be TRBD2 (6 bases). V gave up 3 bases and J gave up 0 bases, with 10 bases separating them. The CDR3 spans 15 residues. The V gene's germline CDR1 is SNHLY and CDR2 FYNNEI. As DNA, the CDR3 is TGTGCCAGCAGTGACTCGGCGGGAAGCACAGATACGCAGTATTTT. Its translation is CASSDSAGSTDTQYF.

This chain connects TRBV6-1 to TRBJ2-7; D gene unclear. V was shortened by 4 bases and J by 3 bases, with 4 bases between the two germline ends. The CDR3 totals 11 residues. Germline V gene data show CDR1 as MNHNS and CDR2 as SASEGT. The CDR3 sequence is CASSVGYEQYF. CDR3 coding DNA: TGTGCCAGCAGTGTTGGCTACGAGCAGTACTTC.

This sequence joins TRBV7-2 and TRBJ1-2; D unclear. CDR3 size: 13 residues. With 1 base removed from V and 3 bases from J, the gap between germline ends came to 6 bases. Germline V gene lookup returns CDR1 SGHTA and CDR2 FQGNSA. CDR3 DNA sequence: TGTGCCAGCAGCTTAGACGGCGACTATGGCTACACCTTC. Amino acids: CASSLDGDYGYTF. The full variable domain, completed using reference TRBV7-2 and TRBJ1-2, is GAGVSQSPSNKVTEKGKDVELRCDPISGHTALYWYRQSLGQGLEFLIYFQGNSAPDKSGLPSDRFSAERTGGSVSTLTIQRTQQEDSAVYLCASSLDGDYGYTFGSGTRLTVV.

The chain uses TRBV18 and TRBJ2-2; D is perhaps TRBD2 (6 bases). Germline V gene lookup returns CDR1 KGHSH and CDR2 LQKENI. The V and J ends lost 4 bases and 1 base respectively, with 10 bases between them. This CDR3 is 15 amino acids long. CDR3 region: CASSRGTLNTGELFF. The CDR3 region has the DNA TGTGCCAGCTCACGGGGGACTTTGAACACCGGGGAGCTGTTTTTT.

V is TRBV5-4 and J is TRBJ1-4; unclear D gene. The V gene's germline CDR1 is SGHNT and CDR2 YYREEE (reference sequence). CDR3 length: 16 residues. V was clipped by 1 base and J by 3 bases, with 13 bases between them. CDR3 loop: CASSLIHGSANEKLFF. CDR3 coding DNA: TGTGCCAGCAGCTTGATACACGGGAGCGCTAATGAAAAACTGTTTTTT.

The rearrangement uses TRBV7-3 and TRBJ2-1, with D perhaps matching TRBD2 (5 bases). The V end lost 4 bases, the J end lost 7 bases, and 8 bases lay between the germline ends. CDR1 and CDR2 from the germline V gene are SGHTA and FQGTGA. CDR3 length: 12 residues. CDR3 residues: CASSSSGNEQFF. DNA of the CDR3: TGTGCCAGCAGCTCCTCGGGAAATGAGCAGTTCTTC.

This clone was seen only once. The chain recombines TRBV5-1 with TRBJ1-1, with TRBD1 as a possible D gene (5 bases). Germline V gene data show CDR1 as SGHRS and CDR2 as YFSETQ. The CDR3 is made up of 15 amino acids. V was shortened by 5 bases and J by 0 bases, with 14 bases between the two germline ends. The CDR3 is CASSRGDDMNTEAFF. In nucleotides, the CDR3 is TGCGCCAGCAGTCGAGGGGACGACATGAACACTGAAGCTTTCTTT.

The V and J genes are TRBV5-1 and TRBJ1-1; 9 bases line up with TRBD1. CDR1 and CDR2 (germline): SGHRS, YFSETQ. V gave up 4 bases and J gave up 1 base; unmatched junction bases: 5. The CDR3 is 15 residues long. The CDR3 loop is CASSAGDRANTEAFF. Here the CDR3 DNA reads TGCGCCAGCAGCGCCGGGGACAGGGCGAACACTGAAGCTTTCTTT.

V is TRBV5-1 and J is TRBJ2-7; D perhaps matches TRBD1 (6 bases). Trimming stripped 0 bases from V and 2 bases from J, with 12 bases between. There are 15 residues in the CDR3. In germline, CDR1 is SGHRS, CDR2 YFSETQ. The CDR3 DNA reads TGCGCCAGCAGCTTGGTCAGAGGGGGTACCTACGAGCAGTACTTC. Translating gives CASSLVRGGTYEQYF.

The DNA of the CDR3 is TGTGCCAGCAGTTTGGGGCAGTCTAGGGCGAACACTGAAGCTTTCTTT. Amino acid sequence: CASSLGQSRANTEAFF. J is TRBJ1-1 and V is TRBV28, with D possibly TRBD1 on 5 matching bases. The CDR3 runs 16 residues. Germline loops: CDR1 MDHEN, CDR2 SYDVKM. V was shortened by 3 bases and J by 1 base, with 15 bases between the two germline ends.

The rearrangement uses TRBV18 and TRBJ2-7; TRBD1 aligns across 7 bases. CDR1 is KGHSH and CDR2 is LQKENI in the germline V gene. Trimming removed 6 bases from V and 0 bases from J; junction bases left unmatched: 2. This CDR3 is built from 13 residues. The CDR3 DNA reads TGTGCCAGCTCCCGGGACAGCTCCTACGAGCAGTACTTC. Its protein is CASSRDSSYEQYF. The full variable domain, rest sourced from reference TRBV18 and TRBJ2-7, is NAGVMQNPRHLVRRRGQEARLRCSPMKGHSHVYWYRQLPEEGLKFMVYLQKENIIDESGMPKERFSAEFPKEGPSILRIQQVVRGDSAAYFCASSRDSSYEQYFGPGTRLTVT.

The chain has TRBV27 and TRBJ1-2; no clear D. CDR1 is MNHEY and CDR2 is SMNVEV in the germline V gene (reference sequence). There are 12 residues in the CDR3. Trimming stripped 6 bases from V and 4 bases from J, with 9 bases between. CDR3 in amino acids: CASRRLGYGYTF. The CDR3 nucleotides read TGTGCCAGCAGGCGTCTGGGCTATGGCTACACCTTC.

This clone counts as medium-sized (0.01 to 0.1%). The chain uses TRBV7-2 and TRBJ1-4; TRBD1 matches 7 bases. In germline, CDR1 is SGHTA, CDR2 FQGNSA. Unmatched junction bases numbered 5, after V lost 3 bases and J lost 4 bases. The CDR3 contains 15 residues. This CDR3 is CASSFRTGNNEKLFF. The CDR3 nucleotides are TGTGCCAGCAGCTTTCGGACAGGAAATAATGAAAAACTGTTTTTT.

V gene TRBV5-1 combines with J gene TRBJ1-1, with TRBD1 identical over 7 bases. Per germline, CDR1 SGHRS and CDR2 YFSETQ. The V segment lost 1 base and the J segment 0 bases; nucleotides outside the gene matches: 6. The CDR3 covers 16 residues. The CDR3 is CASSLPRDSLNTEAFF. The CDR3, as DNA: TGCGCCAGCAGCTTGCCACGGGACAGCCTGAACACTGAAGCTTTCTTT.

This clone occurred a few times. The V gene is TRBV9, the J gene TRBJ1-6; D unclear. The CDR3 totals 15 residues. Germline CDR1 is SGDLS and CDR2 is YYNGEE. Trimming took 0 bases from V and 9 from J, leaving 13 bases between them. The CDR3 protein is CASSVEPRGGSPLHF. CDR3 nucleotides: TGTGCCAGCAGCGTAGAACCTCGTGGTGGTTCACCCCTCCACTTT.

The V call is TRBV6-6, the J call TRBJ1-2, with 8 bases that match TRBD1. The germline gives CDR1 MNHNY, CDR2 SVGAGI (reference sequence). With V trimmed by 7 bases and J by 4 bases, 8 bases remained unmatched. CDR3 length: 14 amino acids. CDR3 DNA sequence: TGTGCCAGCACCCAGAGGGGACAGGCCTATGGCTACACCTTC. Translated: CASTQRGQAYGYTF.

This clone occurred a few times. The chain joins TRBV11-2 to TRBJ1-5; D is unresolved. Looked up from germline, CDR1 is SGHAT and CDR2 is FQNNGV. The V gene lost 2 bases and the J gene lost 7 bases, with 9 bases spanning the gap. This CDR3 region has 13 residues. The CDR3: CASSLFPAQPQHF. The CDR3 nucleotides read TGTGCCAGCAGCTTATTCCCCGCCCAGCCCCAGCATTTT.

The V and J genes are TRBV27 and TRBJ2-7; 9 nucleotides line up with TRBD1. Looked up from germline, CDR1 is MNHEY and CDR2 is SMNVEV (reference sequence). The CDR3 runs 15 residues. V was clipped by 0 bases and J by 2 bases; unmatched bases: 2. The CDR3 DNA follows: TGTGCCAGCAGTTTATCCGGACAGGGGACCTACGAGCAGTACTTC. It yields the protein CASSLSGQGTYEQYF.

The chain carries TRBV18 and TRBJ2-7; D gene unclear. The CDR3 has 15 amino acids. V was cut by 2 bases and J by 3 bases, with 14 bases left in between. Germline V CDR1 and CDR2: KGHSH, LQKENI. The CDR3 coding sequence is TGTGCCAGCTCACCAGTCGAGACTGTGAACTACGAGCAGTACTTC. It is translated as CASSPVETVNYEQYF.

This clone occurred once. The genes are TRBV28 and TRBJ1-2; 7 positions agree with TRBD1. This CDR3 comprises 13 residues. The germline gives CDR1 MDHEN, CDR2 SYDVKM. The V gene end was trimmed by 6 bases and the J gene end by 5 bases; junction bases not matched to a gene: 6. The CDR3, as DNA: TGTGCCAGCAGGACAACAGGGGTGTATGGCTACACCTTC. This codes for CASRTTGVYGYTF.

Comments on this clone: The junction and the germline gene differ at one end; a read error may be behind it. The V call is TRBV7-7, the J call TRBJ2-7, with D tentatively TRBD1 (6 bases). The CDR3 loop spans 13 amino acids. The germline V gene has CDR1 SSHAT and CDR2 FNYEAQ (reference sequence). CDR3 residues: CASSRNREGEQYF. For the CDR3, the DNA is TGTGCTAGCAGCCGAAACAGGGAAGGCGAGCAGTACTTC.

In this sample, this clone turned up a few times. V is TRBV7-8 and J is TRBJ2-3; maybe TRBD2 (6 bases). Germline CDR1 reads SGHVS; CDR2 reads FQNEAQ. The CDR3 length is 16 residues. V lost 5 bases to trimming and J lost 1 base, with 16 bases between them. CDR3 in DNA: TGTGCCAGCAGCGTAGAGGGCGGGGCACGCACAGATACGCAGTATTTT. Translated, it gives CASSVEGGARTDTQYF. The variable domain in full, with the rest retrieved from reference TRBV7-8 and TRBJ2-3, is GAGVSQSPRYKVAKRGQDVALRCDPISGHVSLFWYQQALGQGPEFLTYFQNEAQLDKSGLPSDRFFAERPEGSVSTLKIQRTQQEDSAVYLCASSVEGGARTDTQYFGPGTRLTVL.

This rearrangement joins TRBV6-5 to TRBJ2-3, with 7 positions matching TRBD2. The CDR3 sequence is 15 residues long. The germline CDR1 and CDR2 sequences are MNHEY and SVGAGI. Unmatched junction bases numbered 10, after V lost 8 bases and J lost 2 bases. As DNA, the CDR3 is TGTGCCAGCTCCCCCTCTGGGACTAACACAGATACGCAGTATTTT. Translation gives CASSPSGTNTDTQYF.

This clone is a singleton in its sample. The rearrangement links TRBV7-5 to TRBJ1-1. TRBV7-5 is shown as a pseudogene. The CDR3 length is 11 residues. CDR3 bases: TGTGCCAGCAAGAGGAACACTGAAGCTTTCTTT. As protein: CASKRNTEAFF.

The chain joins TRBV5-4 to TRBJ2-5; 12 bases fit TRBD1. The CDR3 extends over 17 amino acids. Germline values: CDR1 SGHNT, CDR2 YYREEE (reference sequence). V shed 5 bases, J shed 5 bases, and the junction held 13 bases outside the gene matches. CDR3 region: CASSPPRGTGGGETQYF. CDR3 coding DNA: TGTGCCAGCAGTCCTCCCAGGGGGACAGGGGGCGGGGAGACCCAGTACTTC.

The CDR3, as DNA: TGTGCCAGCAGCTCCAGTTATGGAGGGAGCAATCAGCCCCAGCATTTT. It translates to CASSSSYGGSNQPQHF. V and J are TRBV11-2 and TRBJ1-5; D remains unclear. This CDR3 spans 16 amino acids. Germline values: CDR1 SGHAT, CDR2 FQNNGV. Trimming stripped 4 bases from V and 1 base from J, with 14 bases between.